These T cell receptor beta chains were read from a single sample in a study of blood T cell repertoires in COVID-19. Sequenced by immunoSEQ multiplex PCR; TCRdb stores in-frame clones only, minus some. The data hold approximately 74,000 clones, with approximately 90% observed a single time. Sequenced: peripheral blood. These receptors were collected from a woman aged 60-70 years with active COVID-19. Each CDR3 is given with its conserved first and last residue. A D gene is named only where the DNA matches it firmly. Clone size is shown for a subset of rows, as once, few, many or a class of expanded clone.

d_call	v_call	cdr3_length	clone_size	j_call	cdr3_aa	cdr3_nt
TRBD2	TRBV27	12	-	TRBJ2-1	CASIGGRREQFF	TGTGCCAGCATCGGCGGGAGAAGGGAGCAGTTCTTC
TRBD2	TRBV6-1	17	-	TRBJ2-1	CASSDNQLAGVNNEQFF	TGTGCCAGCAGTGACAACCAACTAGCGGGAGTTAACAATGAGCAGTTCTTC
-	TRBV3-1/TRBV3-2	15	few	TRBJ2-7	CASSQAGGQSYEQYF	TGTGCCAGCAGCCAAGCGGGCGGACAGTCCTACGAGCAGTACTTC
TRBD2	TRBV15	14	-	TRBJ2-2	CATNRGGNGGELFF	TGTGCCACAAATCGCGGGGGGAACGGCGGGGAGCTGTTTTTT
TRBD2	TRBV2	16	-	TRBJ2-1	CASSGLAGGTYNEQFF	TGTGCCAGCAGTGGACTTGCGGGAGGAACCTACAATGAGCAGTTCTTC
TRBD2	TRBV5-6	17	-	TRBJ2-3	CASSGRLAASPTDTQYF	TGTGCCAGCAGCGGCCGACTAGCGGCCTCCCCCACAGATACGCAGTATTTT
TRBD2	TRBV11-2	18	-	TRBJ2-7	CASSSPGTSGRFSYEQYF	TGTGCCAGCAGCTCTCCCGGGACTAGCGGGAGGTTCTCCTACGAGCAGTACTTC
-	TRBV9	12	-	TRBJ2-7	CASSASFYEQYF	TGTGCCAGCAGCGCCTCTTTCTACGAGCAGTACTTC
-	TRBV18	14	-	TRBJ2-6	CASSPLSGANVLTF	TGTGCCAGCTCCCCCCTTTCCGGGGCCAACGTCCTGACTTTC
-	TRBV6-5	13	-	TRBJ1-2	CATGIQLNYGYTF	TGTGCCACGGGAATCCAGCTAAACTATGGCTACACCTTC
TRBD1	TRBV27	16	-	TRBJ2-1	CASSFLSVGQDNEQFF	TGTGCCAGCAGTTTTCTGTCAGTGGGACAGGACAATGAGCAGTTCTTC
-	TRBV7-8	14	-	TRBJ1-1	CASSLRTANTEAFF	TGTGCCAGCAGCTTACGGACAGCGAACACTGAAGCTTTCTTT
TRBD1	TRBV5-4	16	-	TRBJ2-1	CASSLGGQLPYNEQFF	TGTGCCAGCAGCTTGGGGGGACAGCTCCCCTACAATGAGCAGTTCTTC
-	TRBV5-6	15	-	TRBJ1-5	CASSFFGEPVSPQHF	TGTGCCAGCAGCTTTTTCGGGGAACCGGTTTCGCCCCAGCATTTT
TRBD1	TRBV27	19	-	TRBJ2-3	CASSLSRQGARGSTDTQYF	TGTGCCAGCAGTTTGTCCCGCCAGGGGGCGCGGGGCAGCACAGATACGCAGTATTTT
TRBD2	TRBV27	14	-	TRBJ2-7	CASSSGGGFYEQYF	TGTGCCAGCAGTTCGGGAGGTGGATTCTACGAGCAGTACTTC
TRBD1	TRBV19	15	-	TRBJ1-6	CATRQGAVSNSPLHF	TGTGCCACCCGACAGGGGGCAGTTTCTAATTCACCCCTCCACTTT
-	TRBV2	22	-	TRBJ2-1	CASSNPTTWDKGFASSYNEQFF	TGTGCCAGCAGTAACCCCACCACTTGGGACAAGGGCTTTGCGAGCTCCTACAATGAGCAGTTCTTC
TRBD2	TRBV6-1	17	-	TRBJ2-5	CASSDRASGSAGETQYF	TGTGCCAGCAGTGATAGGGCTAGCGGGAGTGCGGGGGAGACCCAGTACTTC
TRBD1	TRBV19	15	-	TRBJ1-2	CASSMGLRDRGGYTF	TGTGCCAGTAGTATGGGTCTCCGGGACAGGGGTGGCTACACCTTC
TRBD1	TRBV7-9	13	-	TRBJ2-1	CASSPNTGDEQFF	TGTGCCAGCAGCCCTAATACAGGGGATGAGCAGTTCTTC
TRBD1	TRBV14	15	-	TRBJ1-1	CASSLGQGLNTEAFF	TGTGCCAGCAGCCTGGGACAGGGGCTAAACACTGAAGCTTTCTTT
TRBD1	TRBV15	14	-	TRBJ1-6	CATGPWDRDSPLHF	TGTGCCACCGGACCTTGGGACAGGGATTCACCCCTCCACTTT
-	TRBV2	14	once	TRBJ1-5	CASSDPQNVQPQHF	TGTGCCAGCAGTGATCCCCAAAATGTTCAGCCCCAGCATTTT
-	TRBV11-2	14	-	TRBJ2-1	CASSLVLFGGEQFF	TGTGCCAGCAGCTTAGTTCTATTTGGGGGGGAGCAGTTCTTC
TRBD1	TRBV10-1	16	-	TRBJ2-5	CASSGTAGLAQETQYF	TGCGCCAGCAGCGGGACAGCTGGTCTCGCCCAAGAGACCCAGTACTTC
TRBD1	TRBV2	13	-	TRBJ1-2	CASASRDRITYTF	TGTGCCAGCGCCTCCCGGGACAGGATTACCTACACCTTC
-	TRBV18	15	-	TRBJ1-2	CASSSLEGDIYGYTF	TGTGCCAGCTCATCCCTCGAGGGGGACATTTATGGCTACACCTTC
TRBD2	TRBV5-6	17	-	TRBJ2-2	CASSLQGLAGDTGELFF	TGTGCCAGCAGCCTCCAGGGGTTAGCGGGAGACACCGGGGAGCTGTTTTTT
-	TRBV6-1	14	once	TRBJ1-4	CASSEPGADEKLFF	TGTGCCAGCAGTGAACCAGGTGCAGATGAAAAACTGTTTTTT
-	TRBV6-5	15	-	TRBJ1-6	CASSYTGTKHSPLHF	TGTGCCAGCAGTTACACGGGGACAAAACATTCACCCCTCCACTTT
-	TRBV7-9	14	-	TRBJ2-5	CASSFRQGELNQYF	TGTGCCAGCAGCTTCAGGCAGGGCGAATTGAACCAGTACTTC
TRBD2	TRBV6-2/TRBV6-3	17	-	TRBJ2-3	CASSYLGTSGTTDTQYF	TGTGCCAGCAGTTACTTGGGGACTAGCGGAACCACAGATACGCAGTATTTT
TRBD2	TRBV7-8	15	-	TRBJ2-7	CASSSLAGGSYEQYF	TGTGCCAGCAGCTCCTTAGCGGGAGGTTCCTACGAGCAGTACTTC
-	TRBV18	12	-	TRBJ2-7	CASSLSSYEQYF	TGTGCCAGCTCACTGAGCTCCTACGAGCAGTACTTC
-	TRBV7-2	13	-	TRBJ2-5	CASGNRGRETQYF	TGTGCCAGCGGAAATAGAGGGAGAGAGACCCAGTACTTC
-	TRBV5-1	14	-	TRBJ2-2	CASSLNTPNGELFF	TGCGCCAGCAGCTTGAACACCCCAAACGGGGAGCTGTTTTTT
TRBD2	TRBV7-9	16	-	TRBJ2-3	CASSSTSGTAADTQYF	TGTGCCAGCAGCTCAACTAGCGGGACCGCTGCAGATACGCAGTATTTT
TRBD2	TRBV24-1	16	-	TRBJ2-7	CATSDSRLAGSNEQYF	TGTGCCACCAGTGATTCCCGACTAGCGGGAAGCAACGAGCAGTACTTC
-	TRBV3-1/TRBV3-2	15	-	TRBJ2-5	CASSRRGLAGETQYF	TGTGCCAGCAGCCGGAGGGGCCTAGCCGGGGAGACCCAGTACTTC
TRBD2	TRBV5-1	16	-	TRBJ2-7	CASSSGYGTGGYEQYF	TGCGCCAGCAGCTCAGGTTACGGGACGGGGGGCTACGAGCAGTACTTC
-	TRBV7-2	15	-	TRBJ2-1	CASSLGAVPYNEQFF	TGTGCCAGCAGCTTAGGGGCAGTACCTTACAATGAGCAGTTCTTC
-	TRBV7-2	16	-	TRBJ1-6	CASSLRGDRIHSPLHF	TGTGCCAGCAGCTTAAGGGGCGACAGGATACATTCACCCCTCCACTTT
TRBD1	TRBV27	15	-	TRBJ1-2	CASSLQQGAIYGYTF	TGTGCCAGCAGTTTACAACAGGGGGCCATCTATGGCTACACCTTC
-	TRBV5-1	14	-	TRBJ2-1	CASSLAQTYNEQFF	TGCGCCAGCAGCTTGGCACAGACCTACAATGAGCAGTTCTTC
-	TRBV25-1	15	-	TRBJ2-2	CASSAGLRNTGELFF	TGTGCCAGCAGCGCGGGACTCCGAAACACCGGGGAGCTGTTTTTT
TRBD2	TRBV19	15	few	TRBJ2-3	CASSIAGGPTDTQYF	TGTGCCAGTAGTATCGCGGGAGGGCCGACAGATACGCAGTATTTT
-	TRBV24-1	13	-	TRBJ2-1	CATSDFLFNEQFF	TGTGCCACCAGTGATTTTCTGTTCAATGAGCAGTTCTTC
-	TRBV6-5	15	-	TRBJ2-2	CASRGLARNTGELFF	TGTGCCAGCAGGGGACTGGCCCGGAACACCGGGGAGCTGTTTTTT
-	TRBV28	13	-	TRBJ1-4	CASSFVGEEKLFF	TGTGCCAGCAGTTTCGTTGGGGAGGAAAAACTGTTTTTT
-	TRBV19	15	-	TRBJ1-2	CASSLIVGGEYGYTF	TGTGCCAGTAGTTTGATCGTCGGGGGGGAGTACGGCTACACCTTC